The next 14 T cell receptor beta chains were all read from a single sample in a study of T cells after yellow fever vaccination. TCRdb passed the 5' RACE reads through MiXCR, listing each CDR3 protein once. Found here are 240,000 or so distinct CDR3 sequences, about 7.1% of them singletons; the top ten hold more than 0.8%. This material consisted of CD4+ T cells sorted from PBMCs, taken 15 days after the yellow fever booster vaccination. The receptors were gathered from a man aged 30 to 39 who received the YFV17D yellow fever vaccine.

There are many counts of this clonotype. The CDR3 spells CASSPGTVTDTQYF. The CDR3 nucleotides are TGTGCCAGCAGCCCTGGGACAGTCACAGATACGCAGTATTTT. The chain links TRBV7-2 to TRBJ2-3; TRBD1 aligns across 7 bases. Losses at the gene ends were 5 bases for V and 2 bases for J; bases not matched to a gene: 4. The CDR3 has 14 amino acids. Germline V gene lookup returns CDR1 SGHTA and CDR2 FQGNSA. The full variable domain, its missing parts supplied by reference TRBV7-2 and TRBJ2-3, is GAGVSQSPSNKVTEKGKDVELRCDPISGHTALYWYRQSLGQGLEFLIYFQGNSAPDKSGLPSDRFSAERTGGSVSTLTIQRTQQEDSAVYLCASSPGTVTDTQYFGPGTRLTVL.

V gene TRBV12-3 or TRBV12-4 combines with J gene TRBJ2-7; TRBD2 aligns across 10 bases. This CDR3 comprises 15 residues. V lost 5 bases and J lost 7; bases outside the gene matches: 11. Here the CDR3 reads CASSGASGRAREQYF. CDR3 in DNA: TGTGCCAGCAGTGGCGCGAGCGGGAGGGCCCGAGAGCAGTACTTC.

This clonotype was seen ten or more times. The CDR3 nucleotides are TGTGCCAGCAGTTTAGGGGATCTTAGCAATCAGCCCCAGCATTTT. Amino acids: CASSLGDLSNQPQHF. The chain employs TRBV12-3 or TRBV12-4 and TRBJ1-5; D gene unclear. The CDR3 sequence is 15 residues long. V lost 1 base and J lost 0, with 7 bases in between.

Concerning this clonotype: A read error may explain this, as a much larger clone is one base away. It is likely a read error, because the conserved phenylalanine at the end of the CDR3 is missing. The CDR3 bases are TGCGCCAGCAGCTTGCTTTCCCAGGGGTACGAGCAGTACTAC. This sequence encodes CASSLLSQGYEQYY. V and J are TRBV5-1 and TRBJ2-7, with D perhaps matching TRBD1 (6 bases). Germline CDR1 SGHRS, CDR2 YFSETQ. The V end was cut by 1 base, the J end by 4 bases, with 12 bases between. The CDR3 length is 14 residues.

This clonotype occurred a few times. The V and J genes are TRBV7-2 and TRBJ2-7, with D possibly being TRBD1 or TRBD2 (5 bases each). Looked up from germline, CDR1 is SGHTA and CDR2 is FQGNSA. V was shortened by 0 bases and J by 2 bases, with 14 bases between the two germline ends. The CDR3 spans 16 residues. In nucleotides, the CDR3 is TGTGCCAGCAGCTTAGCGAGGGACGGAAGCCCCTACGAGCAGTACTTC. Translation: CASSLARDGSPYEQYF.

This clonotype was recorded at least ten times. CDR3 protein: CASSKEVDRKGYTF. The CDR3 DNA sequence: TGTGCCAGCAGCAAAGAAGTGGACAGAAAAGGCTACACCTTC. The chain joins TRBV21-1 to TRBJ1-2; the D segment call TRBD1 is taken from the table without a DNA check. TRBV21-1 is a listed pseudogene. The CDR3 is made up of 14 amino acids.

The sample holds a few counts of this clonotype. J is TRBJ2-7 and V is TRBV6-1; D remains unclear. In germline, CDR1 is MNHNS, CDR2 SASEGT. Trimming removed 7 bases from V and 1 base from J, with 11 bases in between. The CDR3 runs to 13 residues. The CDR3 DNA is TGTGCCAGCATTGGGCCGGCGTCCTACGAGCAGTACTTC. Its translation: CASIGPASYEQYF.

This clonotype appeared a few times. The chain links TRBV7-9 to TRBJ2-6, with D possibly matching TRBD1 (6 bases). The length of the CDR3 is 16 residues. The V end was cut by 6 bases, the J end by 6 bases, with 18 bases between. Germline V gene lookup returns CDR1 SEHNR and CDR2 FQNEAQ (reference sequence). The CDR3 DNA reads as TGTGCCAGCAGACCAAGACAGGCCCCGACGGCCAACGTCCTGACTTTC. This sequence encodes CASRPRQAPTANVLTF. The variable domain in full, completed from reference TRBV7-9 and TRBJ2-6, reads DTGVSQNPRHKITKRGQNVTFRCDPISEHNRLYWYRQTLGQGPEFLTYFQNEAQLEKSRLLSDRFSAERPKGSFSTLEIQRTEQGDSAMYLCASRPRQAPTANVLTFGAGSRLTVL.

This clonotype was observed a handful of times. The rearrangement joins TRBV9 to TRBJ2-1, with 12 positions matching TRBD2. The V gene end was trimmed by 4 bases and the J gene end by 6 bases; junction bases not matched to a gene: 8. In germline, CDR1 is SGDLS, CDR2 YYNGEE. There are 16 residues in the CDR3. CDR3 sequence reads: CASSKETSGRFNEQFF. Written as DNA, the CDR3 is TGTGCCAGCAGCAAAGAAACTAGCGGGAGGTTCAATGAGCAGTTCTTC.

At least ten counts were recorded for this clonotype. V is TRBV20-1 and J is TRBJ2-3; 13 nucleotides match TRBD2. The CDR3 runs to 15 residues. J gave up 2 bases and V 4 bases, and 3 bases lay outside the gene matches. The germline gives CDR1 DFQATT, CDR2 SNEGSKA (reference sequence). The CDR3 here is CSAMGLAGNTDTQYF. CDR3 DNA sequence: TGCAGTGCTATGGGACTAGCGGGAAACACAGATACGCAGTATTTT.

The chain links TRBV11-2 to TRBJ2-1; no clear D gene. CDR3 length equals 16 residues. Germline CDR1 SGHAT, CDR2 FQNNGV. Trimming cost V 1 base and J 0 bases, with 10 bases left between them. The CDR3 region has the DNA TGTGCCAGCAGCTTAGTGGCCTCGAGCTCCTACAATGAGCAGTTCTTC. It translates to CASSLVASSSYNEQFF.

The J gene is TRBJ1-1, the V gene TRBV29-1, with a tentative D call TRBD1 (5 bases). The CDR3 sequence is 13 residues long. Per the germline V gene, CDR1 is SQVTM and CDR2 is ANQGSEA. V lost 6 bases to trimming and J lost 1 base, with 12 bases between them. In DNA, the CDR3 is TGCAGCGTGGGCTGGGGCAGGAACACTGAAGCTTTCTTT. Protein product: CSVGWGRNTEAFF.

Worth noting for this clonotype: With a much larger clone just one base away, this may be a read error. The chain carries TRBV7-2 and TRBJ2-1; D possibly corresponds to TRBD1 (5 bases). V lost 4 bases and J 8 bases, leaving 12 bases between the germline ends. Germline CDR1 SGHTA, CDR2 FQGNSA. This CDR3 contains 13 residues. The CDR3 sequence is CASSSRQNHEQFF. Written as DNA, the CDR3 is TGTGCCAGCAGCTCGAGACAGAACCATGAGCAGTTCTTC.

This clonotype has a handful of counts. The chain recombines TRBV29-1 with TRBJ1-1; D is uncertain. CDR3 length equals 13 residues. The V gene's germline CDR1 is SQVTM and CDR2 ANQGSEA. The germline V and J ends were trimmed by 6 bases and 3 bases, with 14 bases remaining between them. CDR3 amino acids: CSVRTRGDTEAFF. CDR3 bases: TGCAGCGTAAGGACTCGCGGGGACACTGAAGCTTTCTTT. The variable domain in full, with the rest retrieved from reference TRBV29-1 and TRBJ1-1, is SAVISQKPSRDICQRGTSLTIQCQVDSQVTMMFWYRQQPGQSLTLIATANQGSEATYESGFVIDKFPISRPNLTFSTLTVSNMSPEDSSIYLCSVRTRGDTEAFFGQGTRLTVV.